This T cell receptor (beta chain) was recovered during a study of cytomegalovirus exposure and HLA in healthy donors. Primers: 60 Vbeta forward and 13 Jbeta reverse. Clones were read by immunoSEQ multiplex PCR, and TCRdb kept only the in-frame ones, dropping some. The table has nearly 110,000 clones, 75% seen once. The germline V gene encodes CDR1 MNHNS and CDR2 SASEGT. This CDR3 comprises 15 residues. The trim removed 6 bases at V and 2 bases at J, leaving 4 bases unmatched. This clone was found a few times. Its specificity is not known. Study-level points and caveats: The study put under 200 TCR beta chains on its list as cytomegalovirus-associated. Cytomegalovirus status was reportedly diagnosed by the classifier with high specificity and sensitivity. An analysis that was carried out later associated approximately 15,000 TCR beta sequences with HLA alleles at 0.05 false discovery rate.

V gene TRBV6-1 combines with J gene TRBJ1-2; 12 nucleotides match TRBD1. What was sequenced was PBMCs. This TCR was sampled from a male donor in good health and CMV-seropositive. The CDR3 is CASSEGQGANYGYTF. Here the CDR3 DNA reads TGTGCCAGCAGCGAGGGACAGGGGGCCAACTATGGCTACACCTTC.